The clone carrying this TCR beta chain has only a few counts. Its specificity is unknown. The sample comes from a study of CD8 T cells in ankylosing spondylitis. Trimming stripped 0 bases from V and 0 bases from J, with 7 bases between. Germline values: CDR1 SGDLS, CDR2 YYNGEE. The CDR3 spans 15 residues. General study points: A motif in TCR beta, a set of eight or nine highly homologous variants, appeared characteristic of ankylosing spondylitis blood.

TCRdb re-derived calls from the 5' RACE reads in MiXCR, one entry per CDR3 protein. The sample lists 200,000 to 250,000 distinct CDR3 sequences, roughly 18% occurring once. The clonotype comes from a male donor with ankylosing spondylitis. V and J are TRBV9 and TRBJ2-1; D is uncertain. Sequenced input: blood, either unsorted or a sorted T cell fraction (not recorded which). CDR3 in amino acids: CASSVVPSSYNEQFF. CDR3 nucleotide sequence: TGTGCCAGCAGCGTAGTCCCGAGCTCCTACAATGAGCAGTTCTTC. The full variable domain, in which reference TRBV9 and TRBJ2-1 provide the parts outside the CDR3, is DSGVTQTPKHLITATGQRVTLRCSPRSGDLSVYWYQQSLDQGLQFLIQYYNGEERAKGNILERFSAQQFPDLHSELNLSSLELGDSALYFCASSVVPSSYNEQFFGPGTRLTVL.